The present entry profiles one TCR beta chain with its context. Amplification of TCR beta CDR3 regions used RNA as the template. HTBI primers drove first-round RT-PCR of the TCR CDR3. TCRdb redid the calling of the multiplex PCR reads with MiXCR, one entry per CDR3 protein. The table lists 700,000 to 850,000 distinct CDR3 sequences, around 40% of them singletons. The CDR3 has 16 residues. The J segment lost 5 bases and the V segment lost 1 base, leaving 4 bases of the junction unmatched. CDR1 is MGHRA and CDR2 is YSYEKL in the germline V gene. This record belongs to a study of T cells in Graves' hyperthyroidism and ophthalmopathy.

The sample consisted of blood. This chain uses TRBV4-1 with TRBJ1-4; the match to TRBD1 covers 10 bases. This sequence was found in a woman aged 40 to 49 with Graves' hyperthyroidism. The CDR3: CASSQARQGANEKLFF. The CDR3 DNA sequence: TGCGCCAGCAGCCAAGCGAGACAGGGGGCGAATGAAAAACTGTTTTTT.